A single sample gave rise to the 3 T cell receptor beta chains below, sequenced in a study of shared clonotypes between healthy human individuals. Naive CD8 populations comprised CD45RO-negative cells positively selected for CCR7, excluding terminally differentiated effector memory CD45RA+ cells. Profiling relied on immunoSEQ multiplex PCR, and the TCRdb table lists in-frame clones only, not all of them. The profile shows approximately 650,000 clones, 95% of them singletons. The sequenced sample consisted of naive CD8+ T cells sorted from blood. The receptors were sampled from a woman in her twenties or thirties in good health.

The J gene is TRBJ2-1, the V gene TRBV27; the match to TRBD2 covers 8 bases. V gave up 6 bases and J gave up 7 bases; unmatched junction bases: 2. Germline assignment: CDR1 MNHEY and CDR2 SMNVEV (reference sequence). The CDR3 consists of 12 residues. CDR3 sequence reads: CASRGGGNEQFF. The CDR3 bases are TGTGCCAGCAGGGGCGGGGGGAATGAGCAGTTCTTC.

The V and J genes are TRBV2 and TRBJ1-2; 8 nucleotides match TRBD1. Looked up from germline, CDR1 is SNHLY and CDR2 is FYNNEI. J gave up 6 bases and V 1 base, and 4 bases lay outside the gene matches. The CDR3 has 14 residues. CDR3 loop: CASSEGGQANGYTF. In DNA form, the CDR3 reads TGTGCCAGCAGTGAAGGGGGACAGGCCAATGGCTACACCTTC.

The rearrangement joins TRBV11-3 to TRBJ2-7, with D hard to call. Germline-derived CDR1 and CDR2 are SGHNT and YENEEA. This CDR3 has 15 residues. Trimming cost V 3 bases and J 3 bases, with 15 bases left between them. The chain's CDR3 is CASSFASGSYYEQYF. The CDR3 DNA reads as TGTGCCAGCAGCTTCGCCTCCGGTTCTTACTACGAGCAGTACTTC.